The next 14 T cell receptor beta chains were all read from a single sample in a study of T cell responses to AZD1222 COVID-19 vaccine. Produced via immunoSEQ multiplex PCR; TCRdb's table is partial and in-frame only. The sample holds about 68,000 clones, about three quarters seen once. This material consisted of peripheral blood, taken on day 0 of AZD1222 vaccination. The receptor source for this set is an adult in good health.

This clone turned up a few times. V is TRBV19 and J is TRBJ1-6; D remains ambiguous. Germline CDR1 reads LNHDA; CDR2 reads SQIVND (reference sequence). The CDR3 is 14 amino acids. V was pared by 5 bases and J by 10 bases, with 15 bases between. The CDR3 reads CASSPRQFASPLHF. The DNA of the CDR3 is TGTGCCAGTAGTCCCCGTCAGTTCGCCTCACCCCTCCACTTT.

The CDR3 reads CASRGVSGPYEQYF. The CDR3 DNA is TGTGCCAGCAGAGGGGTTTCAGGCCCCTACGAGCAGTACTTC. The chain employs TRBV2 and TRBJ2-7; D may be TRBD1 (5 bases). CDR1 is SNHLY and CDR2 is FYNNEI in the germline V gene. The CDR3 length is 14 residues. V was shortened by 6 bases and J by 2 bases, with 14 bases between the two germline ends. Full variable domain (rest looked up from reference TRBV2 and TRBJ2-7): EPEVTQTPSHQVTQMGQEVILRCVPISNHLYFYWYRQILGQKVEFLVSFYNNEISEKSEIFDDQFSVERPDGSNFTLKIRSTKLEDSAMYFCASRGVSGPYEQYFGPGTRLTVT.

The rearrangement uses TRBV12-5 and TRBJ2-5; TRBD1 matches at 7 bases. CDR3 length: 13 amino acids. V shed 2 bases, J shed 4 bases, and the junction held 1 base outside the gene matches. Looked up from germline, CDR1 is LGHNT and CDR2 is FRNRAP. The CDR3 nucleotides are TGTGCTAGTGGTTTGTACAGGGGAGAGACCCAGTACTTC. Residues: CASGLYRGETQYF.

The chain is built from TRBV5-6 and TRBJ2-7, with no clear D. The CDR3 contains 13 residues. Germline CDR1 reads SGHDT; CDR2 reads YYEEEE. Trimming left V 4 bases short and J 7 bases short, with 15 bases between. CDR3 region: CASSTAGYREQYF. CDR3 DNA sequence: TGTGCCAGCAGCACGGCCGGTTATAGAGAGCAGTACTTC.

The rearrangement joins TRBV6-5 to TRBJ1-1, with 10 bases lining up with TRBD1. After removal of 2 bases from V and 0 bases from J, the junction contained 3 bases not matched to a gene. CDR1 is MNHEY and CDR2 is SVGAGI in the germline V gene. The length of the CDR3 is 16 residues. CDR3 sequence: CASSYGTGVMNTEAFF. The CDR3 DNA reads TGTGCCAGCAGTTACGGGACAGGGGTCATGAACACTGAAGCTTTCTTT.

This chain uses TRBV30 with TRBJ2-1, with unresolved D. Trimming left V 0 bases short and J 8 bases short, with 14 bases between. The CDR3 extends over 14 amino acids. In germline, CDR1 is GTSNPN, CDR2 SVGIG (reference sequence). The CDR3 DNA follows: TGTGCCTGGAGTGTTCTAGGCCCGGGTGATGAGCAGTTCTTC. It encodes CAWSVLGPGDEQFF.

The J gene is TRBJ2-2, the V gene TRBV5-1; D ambiguous. With 7 bases removed from V and 5 bases from J, the gap between germline ends came to 9 bases. CDR1 SGHRS and CDR2 YFSETQ come from the germline V gene. CDR3 length: 12 amino acids. CDR3 amino acids: CASSPETGELFF. In DNA, the CDR3 is TGCGCCAGCTCCCCTGAGACCGGGGAGCTGTTTTTT.

V gene TRBV13 combines with J gene TRBJ2-5; 7 nucleotides line up with TRBD2. V lost 4 bases and J lost 2; bases outside the gene matches: 4. The CDR3 length is 14 residues. Looked up from germline, CDR1 is PRHDT and CDR2 is FYEKMQ (reference sequence). Here the CDR3 DNA reads TGTGCCAGCAGCTCCCGAGCGGGGCAAGAGACCCAGTACTTC. Residues: CASSSRAGQETQYF.

The V gene is TRBV21-1, the J gene TRBJ2-7; the table assigns TRBD2, which was not confirmed against the DNA. TRBV21-1 is given as a pseudogene. This CDR3 is built from 13 residues. This CDR3 reads CASSKESYYEQYF. DNA of the CDR3: TGTGCCAGCAGCAAAGAATCGTATTACGAGCAGTACTTC.

V gene TRBV6-1 combines with J gene TRBJ2-2; no clear D gene. Looked up from germline, CDR1 is MNHNS and CDR2 is SASEGT. This CDR3 region has 14 residues. The ends were cut back, 0 bases at V and 6 bases at J, with 8 bases in the middle. CDR3 DNA sequence: TGTGCCAGCAGTGAAGCGGACGGCGCCGGGGAGCTGTTTTTT. This translates into CASSEADGAGELFF.

The chain combines TRBV9 with TRBJ1-6; D is unclear. Germline V CDR1 and CDR2: SGDLS, YYNGEE. The length of the CDR3 is 14 residues. With 0 bases removed from V and 5 bases from J, the gap between germline ends came to 6 bases. The CDR3 loop is CASSVGQNNSPLHF. The DNA for the CDR3 is TGTGCCAGCAGCGTAGGGCAGAATAATTCACCCCTCCACTTT.

The V call is TRBV10-2, the J call TRBJ2-5; the D gene is possibly TRBD1 (6 bases). CDR1 is WSHSY, CDR2 SAAADI, per germline. Trimming stripped 0 bases from V and 1 base from J, with 15 bases between. This CDR3 is 17 amino acids long. The CDR3 region has the DNA TGCGCCAGCAGTGAGTCGCTTTACGACAGGATCCAAGAGACCCAGTACTTC. Translating it yields CASSESLYDRIQETQYF.

The chain links TRBV5-8 to TRBJ2-5; TRBD1 aligns across 7 bases. Germline lookup yields CDR1 SGHTS and CDR2 YDEGEE. The CDR3 contains 20 residues. Germline trimming cut 0 bases from V and 0 bases from J; bases unmatched to any gene: 17. CDR3 bases: TGTGCCAGCAGCTTGGGGTTTGGGACAGACGCCGCCGGGTACCAAGAGACCCAGTACTTC. It encodes CASSLGFGTDAAGYQETQYF.

The gene calls are TRBV20-1 and TRBJ2-3, with TRBD2 identical over 16 bases. The CDR3 contains 16 residues. The ends lost 3 bases at V and 6 bases at J; junction bases unmatched: 6. Per the germline V gene, CDR1 is DFQATT and CDR2 is SNEGSKA (reference sequence). CDR3 bases: TGCAGTGCTAGTTGGGGGACTAGCGGGGGGGCCGATACGCAGTATTTT. Amino acids: CSASWGTSGGADTQYF.